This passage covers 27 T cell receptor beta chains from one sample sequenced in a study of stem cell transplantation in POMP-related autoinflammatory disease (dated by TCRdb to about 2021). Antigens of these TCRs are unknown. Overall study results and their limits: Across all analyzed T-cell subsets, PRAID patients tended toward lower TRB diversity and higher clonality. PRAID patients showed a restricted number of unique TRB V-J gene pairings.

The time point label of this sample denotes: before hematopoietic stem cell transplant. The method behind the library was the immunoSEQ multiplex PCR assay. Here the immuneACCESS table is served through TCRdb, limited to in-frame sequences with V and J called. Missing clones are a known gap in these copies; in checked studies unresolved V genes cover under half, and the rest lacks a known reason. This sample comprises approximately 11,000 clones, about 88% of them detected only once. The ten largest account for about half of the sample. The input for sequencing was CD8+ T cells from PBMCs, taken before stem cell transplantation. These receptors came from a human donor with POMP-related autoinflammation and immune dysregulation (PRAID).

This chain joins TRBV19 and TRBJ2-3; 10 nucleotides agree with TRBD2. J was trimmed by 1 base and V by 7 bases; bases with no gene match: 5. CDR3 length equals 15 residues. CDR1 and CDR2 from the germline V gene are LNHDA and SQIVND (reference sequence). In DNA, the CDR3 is TGTGCCAGTACCCGAACTAGCGGGGGCACAGATACGCAGTATTTT. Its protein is CASTRTSGGTDTQYF.

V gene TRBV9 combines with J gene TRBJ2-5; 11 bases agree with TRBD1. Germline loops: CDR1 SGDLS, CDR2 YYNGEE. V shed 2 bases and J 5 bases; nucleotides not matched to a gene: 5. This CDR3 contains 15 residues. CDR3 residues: CASSVGTGGRETQYF. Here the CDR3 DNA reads TGTGCCAGCAGCGTCGGGACAGGGGGGAGGGAGACCCAGTACTTC. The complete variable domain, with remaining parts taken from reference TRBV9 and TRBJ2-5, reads DSGVTQTPKHLITATGQRVTLRCSPRSGDLSVYWYQQSLDQGLQFLIQYYNGEERAKGNILERFSAQQFPDLHSELNLSSLELGDSALYFCASSVGTGGRETQYFGPGTRLLVL.

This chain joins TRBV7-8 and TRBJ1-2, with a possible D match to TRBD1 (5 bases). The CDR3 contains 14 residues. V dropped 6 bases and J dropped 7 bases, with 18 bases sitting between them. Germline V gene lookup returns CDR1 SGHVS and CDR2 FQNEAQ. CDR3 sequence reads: CASSRVQGAGGYTF. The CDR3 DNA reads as TGTGCCAGCAGTCGGGTCCAGGGCGCAGGTGGCTACACCTTC.

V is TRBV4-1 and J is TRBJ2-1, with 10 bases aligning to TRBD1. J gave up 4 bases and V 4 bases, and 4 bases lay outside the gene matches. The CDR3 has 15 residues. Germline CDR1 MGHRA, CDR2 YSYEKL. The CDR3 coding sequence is TGCGCCAGCAGCCTGGACAGGGGGGCATACAATGAGCAGTTCTTC. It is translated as CASSLDRGAYNEQFF.

The chain's CDR3 is CASSYTVDTQYF. The CDR3 DNA follows: TGTGCCAGCAGTTACACGGTAGATACGCAGTATTTT. This chain uses TRBV6-5 with TRBJ2-3; D ambiguous. Trimming removed 2 bases at V and 5 bases at J, with 5 bases between. The CDR3 loop spans 12 amino acids. Germline lookup yields CDR1 MNHEY and CDR2 SVGAGI.

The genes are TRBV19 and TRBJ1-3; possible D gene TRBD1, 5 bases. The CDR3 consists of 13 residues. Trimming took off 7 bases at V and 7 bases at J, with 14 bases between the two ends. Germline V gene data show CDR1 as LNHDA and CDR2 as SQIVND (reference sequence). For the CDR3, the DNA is TGTGCCAGTACCTCGTGGGGCCGGAACACCATATATTTT. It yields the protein CASTSWGRNTIYF.

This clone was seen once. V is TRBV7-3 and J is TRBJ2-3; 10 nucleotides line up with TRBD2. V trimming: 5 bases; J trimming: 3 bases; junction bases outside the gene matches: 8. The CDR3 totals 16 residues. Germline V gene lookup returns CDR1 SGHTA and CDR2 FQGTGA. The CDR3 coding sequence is TGTGCCAGCAGCCCAACCGGGACTAGCGTAACAGATACGCAGTATTTT. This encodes CASSPTGTSVTDTQYF.

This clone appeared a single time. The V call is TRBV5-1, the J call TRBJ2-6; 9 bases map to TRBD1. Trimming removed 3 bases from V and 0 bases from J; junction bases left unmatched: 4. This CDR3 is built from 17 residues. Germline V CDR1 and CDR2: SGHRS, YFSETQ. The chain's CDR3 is CASSWETGGSGANVLTF. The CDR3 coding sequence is TGCGCCAGCAGCTGGGAGACAGGGGGCTCTGGGGCCAACGTCCTGACTTTC.

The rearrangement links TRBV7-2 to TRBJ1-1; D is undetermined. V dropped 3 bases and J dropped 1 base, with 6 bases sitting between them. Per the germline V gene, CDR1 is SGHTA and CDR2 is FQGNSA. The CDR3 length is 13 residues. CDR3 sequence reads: CASSLYANTEAFF. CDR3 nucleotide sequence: TGTGCCAGCAGCTTGTACGCGAACACTGAAGCTTTCTTT.

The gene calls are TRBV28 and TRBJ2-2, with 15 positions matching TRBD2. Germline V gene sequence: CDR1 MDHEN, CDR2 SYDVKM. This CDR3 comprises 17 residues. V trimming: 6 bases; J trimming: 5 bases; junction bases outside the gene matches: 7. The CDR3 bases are TGTGCCAGCAGCCCTCCTGGACTAGCGGGAGGGACCGGGGAGCTGTTTTTT. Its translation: CASSPPGLAGGTGELFF.

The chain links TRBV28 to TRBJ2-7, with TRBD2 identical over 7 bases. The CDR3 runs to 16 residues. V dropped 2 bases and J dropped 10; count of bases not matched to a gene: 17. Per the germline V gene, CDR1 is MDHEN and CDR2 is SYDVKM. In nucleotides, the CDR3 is TGTGCCAGCAGTTTAAAGGAGGTGGGGCTAGCGGCTTTCCAGTACTTC. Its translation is CASSLKEVGLAAFQYF.

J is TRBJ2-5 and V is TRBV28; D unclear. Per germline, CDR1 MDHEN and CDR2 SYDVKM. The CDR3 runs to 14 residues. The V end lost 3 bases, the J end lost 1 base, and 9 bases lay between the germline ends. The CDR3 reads CASSLMRFQETQYF. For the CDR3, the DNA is TGTGCCAGCAGTTTGATGAGATTCCAAGAGACCCAGTACTTC.

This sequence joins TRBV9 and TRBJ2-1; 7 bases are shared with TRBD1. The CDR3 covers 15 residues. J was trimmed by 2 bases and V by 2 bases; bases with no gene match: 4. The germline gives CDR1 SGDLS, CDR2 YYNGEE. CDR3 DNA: TGTGCCAGCAGCGTCACAGGGGACACCTACAATGAGCAGTTCTTC. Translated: CASSVTGDTYNEQFF. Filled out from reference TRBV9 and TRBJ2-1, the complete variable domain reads DSGVTQTPKHLITATGQRVTLRCSPRSGDLSVYWYQQSLDQGLQFLIQYYNGEERAKGNILERFSAQQFPDLHSELNLSSLELGDSALYFCASSVTGDTYNEQFFGPGTRLTVL.

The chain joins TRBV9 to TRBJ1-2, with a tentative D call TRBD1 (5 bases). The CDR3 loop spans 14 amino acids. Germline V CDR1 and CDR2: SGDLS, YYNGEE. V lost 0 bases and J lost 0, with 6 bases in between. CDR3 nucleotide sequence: TGTGCCAGCAGCGTAGGGGGGGCTAACTATGGCTACACCTTC. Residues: CASSVGGANYGYTF.

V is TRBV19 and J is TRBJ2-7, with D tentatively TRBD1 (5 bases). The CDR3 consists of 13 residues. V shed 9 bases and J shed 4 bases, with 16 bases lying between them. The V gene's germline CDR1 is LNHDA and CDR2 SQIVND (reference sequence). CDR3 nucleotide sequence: TGTGCCAGCGCCGACAGCTACCCTTACGAGCAGTACTTC. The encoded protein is CASADSYPYEQYF.

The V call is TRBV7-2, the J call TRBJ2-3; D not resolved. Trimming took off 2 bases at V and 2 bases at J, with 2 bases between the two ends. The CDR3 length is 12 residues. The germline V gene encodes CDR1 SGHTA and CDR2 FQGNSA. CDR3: CASSLLTDTQYF. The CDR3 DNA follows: TGTGCCAGCAGCTTACTCACAGATACGCAGTATTTT.

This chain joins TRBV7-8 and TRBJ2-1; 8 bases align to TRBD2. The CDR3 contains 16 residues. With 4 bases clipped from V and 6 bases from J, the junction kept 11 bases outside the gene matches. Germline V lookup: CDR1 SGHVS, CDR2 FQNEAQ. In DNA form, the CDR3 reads TGTGCCAGCAGCTCCCCACCCGAGACTAGCGCCAATGAGCAGTTCTTC. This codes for CASSSPPETSANEQFF. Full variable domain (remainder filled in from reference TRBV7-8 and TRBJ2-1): GAGVSQSPRYKVAKRGQDVALRCDPISGHVSLFWYQQALGQGPEFLTYFQNEAQLDKSGLPSDRFFAERPEGSVSTLKIQRTQQEDSAVYLCASSSPPETSANEQFFGPGTRLTVL.

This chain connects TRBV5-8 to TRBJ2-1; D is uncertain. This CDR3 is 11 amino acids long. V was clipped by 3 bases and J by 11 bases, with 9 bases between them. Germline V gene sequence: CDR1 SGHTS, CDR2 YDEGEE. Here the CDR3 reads CASSSGFKQFF. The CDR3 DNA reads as TGTGCCAGCAGCTCAGGATTCAAGCAGTTCTTC.

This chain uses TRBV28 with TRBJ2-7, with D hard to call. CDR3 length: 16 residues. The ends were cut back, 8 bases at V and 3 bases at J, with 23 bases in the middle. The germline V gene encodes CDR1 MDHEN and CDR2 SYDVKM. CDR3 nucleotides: TGTGCCAGCGGCGCCCCCGACAAGGCCCCCCACTACGAGCAGTACTTC. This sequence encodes CASGAPDKAPHYEQYF. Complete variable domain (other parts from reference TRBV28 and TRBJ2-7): DVKVTQSSRYLVKRTGEKVFLECVQDMDHENMFWYRQDPGLGLRLIYFSYDVKMKEKGDIPEGYSVSREKKERFSLILESASTNQTSMYLCASGAPDKAPHYEQYFGPGTRLTVT.

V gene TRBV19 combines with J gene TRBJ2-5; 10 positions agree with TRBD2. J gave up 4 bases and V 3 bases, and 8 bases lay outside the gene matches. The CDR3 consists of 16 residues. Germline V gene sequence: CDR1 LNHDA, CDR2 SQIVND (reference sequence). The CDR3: CASSMSTSGRGETQYF. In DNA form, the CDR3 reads TGTGCCAGTAGTATGTCAACGAGCGGGAGGGGAGAGACCCAGTACTTC.

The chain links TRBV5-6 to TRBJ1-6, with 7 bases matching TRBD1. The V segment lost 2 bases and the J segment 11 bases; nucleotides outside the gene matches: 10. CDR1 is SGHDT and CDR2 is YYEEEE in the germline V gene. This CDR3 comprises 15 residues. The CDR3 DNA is TGTGCCAGCAGCTTATCGACAGGGAGGAAAACACCCCTCCACTTT. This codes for CASSLSTGRKTPLHF. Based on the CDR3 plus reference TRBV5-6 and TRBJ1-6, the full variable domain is DAGVTQSPTHLIKTRGQQVTLRCSPKSGHDTVSWYQQALGQGPQFIFQYYEEEERQRGNFPDRFSGHQFPNYSSELNVNALLLGDSALYLCASSLSTGRKTPLHFGNGTRLTVT.

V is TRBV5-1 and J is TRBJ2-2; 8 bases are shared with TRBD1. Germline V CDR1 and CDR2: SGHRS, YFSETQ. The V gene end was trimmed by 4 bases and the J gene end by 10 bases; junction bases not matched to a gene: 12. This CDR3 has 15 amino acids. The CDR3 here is CASSLGQGGMKELFF. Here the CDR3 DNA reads TGCGCCAGCAGCCTAGGACAGGGTGGGATGAAGGAGCTGTTTTTT.

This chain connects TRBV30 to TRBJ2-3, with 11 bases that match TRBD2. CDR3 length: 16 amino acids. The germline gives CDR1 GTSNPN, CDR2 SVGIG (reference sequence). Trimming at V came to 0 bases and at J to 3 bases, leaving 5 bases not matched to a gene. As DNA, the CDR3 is TGTGCCTGGAGTGTCGGGACTAGCGGACAAACAGATACGCAGTATTTT. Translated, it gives CAWSVGTSGQTDTQYF.

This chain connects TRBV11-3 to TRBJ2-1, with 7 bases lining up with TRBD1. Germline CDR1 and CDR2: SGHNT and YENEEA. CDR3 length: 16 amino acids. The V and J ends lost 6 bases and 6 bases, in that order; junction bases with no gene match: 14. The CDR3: CASRKNRTGAGNEQFF. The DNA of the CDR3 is TGTGCCAGCAGGAAAAACCGGACAGGCGCGGGCAATGAGCAGTTCTTC. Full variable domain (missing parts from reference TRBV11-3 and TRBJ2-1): EAGVVQSPRYKIIEKKQPVAFWCNPISGHNTLYWYLQNLGQGPELLIRYENEEAVDDSQLPKDRFSAERLKGVDSTLKIQPAELGDSAVYLCASRKNRTGAGNEQFFGPGTRLTVL.

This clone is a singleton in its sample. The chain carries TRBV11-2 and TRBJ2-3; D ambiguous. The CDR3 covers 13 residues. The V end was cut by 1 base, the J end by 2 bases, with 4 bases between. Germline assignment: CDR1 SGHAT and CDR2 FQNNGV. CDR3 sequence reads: CASSLGYTDTQYF. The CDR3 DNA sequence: TGTGCCAGCAGCTTAGGGTACACAGATACGCAGTATTTT. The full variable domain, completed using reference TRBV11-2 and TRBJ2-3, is EAGVAQSPRYKIIEKRQSVAFWCNPISGHATLYWYQQILGQGPKLLIQFQNNGVVDDSQLPKDRFSAERLKGVDSTLKIQPAKLEDSAVYLCASSLGYTDTQYFGPGTRLTVL.

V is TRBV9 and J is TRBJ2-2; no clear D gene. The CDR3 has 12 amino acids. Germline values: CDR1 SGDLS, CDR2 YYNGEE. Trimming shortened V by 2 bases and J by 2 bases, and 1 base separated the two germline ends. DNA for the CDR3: TGTGCCAGCAGCGTCAACACCGGGGAGCTGTTTTTT. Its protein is CASSVNTGELFF.

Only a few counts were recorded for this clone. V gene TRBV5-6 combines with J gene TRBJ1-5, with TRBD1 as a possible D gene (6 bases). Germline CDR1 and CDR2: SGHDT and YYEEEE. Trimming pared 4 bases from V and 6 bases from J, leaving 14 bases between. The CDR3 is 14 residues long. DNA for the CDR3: TGTGCCAGCAGCCCTGGCAGGGGTGGTCAGCCCCAGCATTTT. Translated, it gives CASSPGRGGQPQHF.